This T cell receptor beta chain was recovered during a study of cytomegalovirus exposure and HLA in healthy donors. General observations from the study: Accurate HLA-A and HLA-B prediction from TCR beta sequences was reported for most subjects. The authors excluded some V segments, including TRBV6-2 and TRBV6-3, as indistinguishable. As was reported, the classifier diagnosed cytomegalovirus status with high specificity and sensitivity.

The CDR3 loop spans 15 amino acids. V lost 3 bases and J lost 1; bases outside the gene matches: 5. Germline CDR1 reads LGHNA; CDR2 reads YSLEER. The PCR was carried out with 60 Vbeta primers and 13 Jbeta primers. Clones were read by immunoSEQ multiplex PCR, and TCRdb kept only the in-frame ones, dropping some. The repertoire holds a few hundred thousand clones, with approximately 83% as singletons. Details on this clone: Its antigen is as yet unknown.

At the time of sampling, donors were nominally healthy, though unrecorded immune exposures were likely. The source of this sequence is a girl between 10 and 17 years old in good health and CMV-seronegative. The sample was PBMCs. The chain is built from TRBV4-3 and TRBJ1-1; TRBD1 matches at 7 bases. The CDR3 sequence: CASSHLGQKNTEAFF. The CDR3 bases are TGCGCCAGCAGCCACCTGGGACAGAAGAACACTGAAGCTTTCTTT.